A selection of T cell receptor beta chains follows, all from one sample in a study of CD8 T cells in ankylosing spondylitis. One entry per CDR3 protein results from TCRdb running MiXCR on the 5' RACE reads. Here the sample spans around 250,000 distinct CDR3 sequences, under 20% being singletons. Specimen: blood, either unsorted or a sorted T cell fraction (not recorded which). These receptors were collected from a male donor with ankylosing spondylitis or in good health (not recorded which). CDR3s include the opening cysteine and the closing phenylalanine or tryptophan. The D gene is left open where the match is weak. Expanded clones are given a class, and other clones once, few, many or no size at all.

clone_size	v_call	cdr3_length	d_call	j_call	cdr3_aa	cdr3_nt
many	TRBV12-3/TRBV12-4	13	.	TRBJ2-1	CASSLTDGGEQFF	TGTGCCAGCAGTTTAACGGACGGTGGTGAGCAGTTCTTC
.	TRBV9	17	.	TRBJ2-2	CASSPRLVSANTGELFF	TGTGCCAGCAGCCCCCGGTTGGTCAGCGCGAACACCGGGGAGCTGTTTTTT
many	TRBV20-1	11	.	TRBJ2-7	CSAKTSGEQYF	TGCAGTGCCAAGACTAGTGGCGAGCAGTACTTC
.	TRBV6-5	13	TRBD2	TRBJ2-1	CASSYIRGRDQFF	TGTGCCAGCAGTTACATTCGCGGGAGGGACCAGTTCTTC
.	TRBV29-1	14	.	TRBJ2-1	CSVGGLAQYNEQFF	TGCAGCGTTGGTGGTCTAGCGCAGTACAATGAGCAGTTCTTC
many	TRBV7-9	16	TRBD1	TRBJ2-2	CASSLPQTGVTGELFF	TGTGCCAGCAGCCTTCCACAGACAGGGGTCACCGGGGAGCTGTTTTTT
.	TRBV29-1	16	.	TRBJ2-4	CSVEDEGYMPKNIQYF	TGCAGCGTTGAAGATGAGGGGTATATGCCCAAAAACATTCAGTACTTC
.	TRBV7-9	15	TRBD2	TRBJ2-7	CASSFATSGIYEQYF	TGTGCCAGCAGCTTTGCAACTAGCGGGATCTACGAGCAGTACTTC
.	TRBV4-1	13	.	TRBJ2-7	CASSPGGGPEQYF	TGCGCCAGCAGCCCGGGTGGGGGTCCCGAGCAGTACTTC
.	TRBV29-1	15	TRBD1	TRBJ1-1	CSVETWGQMNTEAFF	TGCAGCGTTGAAACCTGGGGACAGATGAACACTGAAGCTTTCTTT
.	TRBV20-1	15	.	TRBJ2-5	CSARDHEGMAETQYF	TGCAGTGCTAGAGATCATGAGGGGATGGCGGAGACCCAGTACTTC
few	TRBV7-8	14	.	TRBJ2-5	CASSLYVVGETQYF	TGTGCCAGCAGCTTATATGTGGTTGGAGAGACCCAGTACTTC
.	TRBV6-4	13	TRBD1	TRBJ1-1	CASSATGATEAFF	TGTGCCAGCAGCGCCACAGGGGCCACTGAAGCTTTCTTT
.	TRBV5-1	13	.	TRBJ1-5	CASSSGLGQPQHF	TGCGCCAGCAGTTCAGGGTTAGGTCAGCCCCAGCATTTT
few	TRBV20-1	15	.	TRBJ1-4	CSARDPRVSNEKLFF	TGCAGTGCTAGAGACCCCAGGGTGTCTAATGAAAAACTGTTTTTT
many	TRBV29-1	12	.	TRBJ2-7	CSGGDTTYEQYF	TGCAGCGGGGGGGACACAACCTACGAGCAGTACTTC
few	TRBV29-1	11	.	TRBJ1-2	CSVPEDYGYTF	TGCAGCGTTCCCGAGGACTATGGCTACACCTTC
many	TRBV25-1	16	TRBD2	TRBJ2-2	CASSGLAGTNTGELFF	TGTGCCAGCAGTGGACTAGCGGGTACGAACACCGGGGAGCTGTTTTTT
.	TRBV7-9	13	.	TRBJ2-1	CASSQKHGFEQFF	TGTGCCAGCAGCCAAAAACACGGTTTTGAGCAGTTCTTC
many	TRBV12-3/TRBV12-4	15	.	TRBJ2-5	CASSLDSSDQETQYF	TGTGCCAGCAGTTTAGATTCTAGCGATCAAGAGACCCAGTACTTC
many	TRBV7-6	18	TRBD2	TRBJ2-1	CASGQRSGALRSYNEQFF	TGTGCCAGCGGTCAGAGGAGCGGGGCCCTCCGCTCCTACAATGAGCAGTTCTTC
few	TRBV7-2	15	TRBD1	TRBJ1-5	CASSLITGVHQPQHF	TGTGCCAGCAGCCTAATAACAGGGGTTCATCAGCCCCAGCATTTT
few	TRBV7-9	16	TRBD2	TRBJ2-3	CASSPTSGRDTDTQYF	TGTGCCAGCAGCCCGACTAGCGGGAGGGACACAGATACGCAGTATTTT
few	TRBV29-1	13	.	TRBJ2-7	CSVALGGRDEQYF	TGCAGCGTGGCGCTAGGCGGCCGGGACGAGCAGTACTTC
few	TRBV12-3/TRBV12-4	17	.	TRBJ2-1	CASSLWGPGLADNEQFF	TGTGCCAGCAGTTTGTGGGGGCCGGGACTGGCTGACAATGAGCAGTTCTTC
many	TRBV5-1	13	TRBD2	TRBJ2-7	CASSVAGVEEQYF	TGCGCCAGCAGTGTTGCGGGAGTAGAAGAGCAGTACTTC
few	TRBV10-3	15	.	TRBJ1-1	CAISESRDIGVVAFF	TGTGCCATCAGTGAGTCGAGGGACATTGGGGTAGTGGCTTTCTTT
few	TRBV6-5	14	.	TRBJ1-1	CASSYRGLNTEAFF	TGTGCCAGCAGTTACCGAGGCCTGAACACTGAAGCTTTCTTT
.	TRBV20-1	14	TRBD2	TRBJ2-1	CSARGLAHYNEQFF	TGCAGTGCTAGAGGACTAGCGCATTACAATGAGCAGTTCTTC
many	TRBV20-1	16	TRBD2	TRBJ2-3	CSARDPTSGRADTQYF	TGCAGTGCTAGAGACCCGACTAGCGGGAGGGCGGATACGCAGTATTTT